Below, 31 T cell receptor beta chains from the same sample are listed, as sequenced in a study of shared clonotypes between healthy human individuals. Sequencing used immunoSEQ multiplex PCR; TCRdb keeps in-frame clones, though not all of them. The repertoire has approximately 2,000,000 clones, 85% to 95% of them found once; the top ten carry 0.37%. Sequencing was performed on naive CD4+ T cells from PBMCs. Subset here: CD45RA+ positively selected. Receptors originate from a man between 18 and 29 years old in good health. Some clones in this sample may be carry-over from other donors' samples.

V gene TRBV9 combines with J gene TRBJ2-4, with D hard to call. V was cut by 0 bases and J by 0 bases, with 13 bases left in between. The germline V gene encodes CDR1 SGDLS and CDR2 YYNGEE. The CDR3 runs 17 residues. CDR3 nucleotides: TGTGCCAGCAGCGTAGGTCCCAGCCTACTAGCCAAAAACATTCAGTACTTC. Its protein product is CASSVGPSLLAKNIQYF. The full variable domain, its missing parts supplied by reference TRBV9 and TRBJ2-4, is DSGVTQTPKHLITATGQRVTLRCSPRSGDLSVYWYQQSLDQGLQFLIQYYNGEERAKGNILERFSAQQFPDLHSELNLSSLELGDSALYFCASSVGPSLLAKNIQYFGAGTRLSVL.

The V call is TRBV29-1, the J call TRBJ2-3; 9 bases line up with TRBD1. Germline CDR1 is SQVTM and CDR2 is ANQGSEA. CDR3 length: 16 residues. V shed 7 bases, J shed 3 bases, and the junction held 14 bases outside the gene matches. CDR3 DNA: TGCAGCGCTTCCGGCGACAGGGGGATAAGGACAGATACGCAGTATTTT. Translating it yields CSASGDRGIRTDTQYF.

The chain links TRBV5-1 to TRBJ2-5; D remains ambiguous. The J call may be wrong; the DNA end is better matched by TRBJ2-7. The germline CDR1 and CDR2 sequences are SGHRS and YFSETQ. This CDR3 contains 13 residues. CDR3 sequence: CASTDGSSYEQYF. The CDR3 DNA follows: TGCGCCAGCACCGACGGATCCTCCTACGAGCAGTACTTC.

The count of this clone is one. The chain recombines TRBV4-1 with TRBJ2-3, with D unresolved. Trimming took 6 bases from V and 0 from J, leaving 10 bases between them. Looked up from germline, CDR1 is MGHRA and CDR2 is YSYEKL. The CDR3 length is 14 residues. DNA for the CDR3: TGCGCCAGCAGGGCCCTGATGAGCACAGATACGCAGTATTTT. Residues: CASRALMSTDTQYF.

The chain joins TRBV28 to TRBJ1-5; D unresolved. The V end was cut by 3 bases, the J end by 3 bases, with 15 bases between. The CDR3 spans 16 residues. Germline CDR1 is MDHEN and CDR2 is SYDVKM. In DNA, the CDR3 is TGTGCCAGCAGTTTGCAAGGAGGTGGGTACAATCAGCCCCAGCATTTT. Translated, it gives CASSLQGGGYNQPQHF.

The chain joins TRBV6-1 to TRBJ2-2; perhaps TRBD2 as D (6 bases). This CDR3 has 15 amino acids. V dropped 5 bases and J dropped 3 bases, with 13 bases sitting between them. The germline gives CDR1 MNHNS, CDR2 SASEGT. CDR3 sequence reads: CASSTGRRDTGELFF. CDR3 nucleotide sequence: TGTGCCAGCAGTACCGGACGGAGGGACACCGGGGAGCTGTTTTTT.

This chain links TRBV4-2 with TRBJ1-6; D is uncertain. Between the trimmed V and J ends, which lost 4 bases and 10 bases, there was a span of 11 bases. Germline CDR1 is LGHNA and CDR2 is YNFKEQ. This CDR3 comprises 13 residues. CDR3 in amino acids: CASSPPSGSPLHF. CDR3 DNA sequence: TGTGCCAGCAGCCCCCCTTCTGGATCACCCCTCCACTTT.

The table lists this clone with a count of one. The chain joins TRBV7-2 to TRBJ2-2, with D tentatively TRBD1 (6 bases). This CDR3 is 14 amino acids long. The germline V and J ends were trimmed by 5 bases and 8 bases, with 15 bases remaining between them. Germline V gives CDR1 SGHTA, CDR2 FQGNSA. The CDR3, as DNA: TGTGCCAGCAGCCTCCAGACAGGACCTGGGGAGCTGTTTTTT. Protein: CASSLQTGPGELFF.

V usage is TRBV28 and J usage is TRBJ2-5; TRBD1 aligns across 11 bases. The CDR3 has 16 residues. V shed 6 bases, J shed 5 bases, and the junction held 11 bases outside the gene matches. Looked up from germline, CDR1 is MDHEN and CDR2 is SYDVKM. As DNA, the CDR3 is TGTGCCAGCAGGTCTTGGACAGGGGGCGCCGGGGAGACCCAGTACTTC. It yields the protein CASRSWTGGAGETQYF.

The gene calls are TRBV7-9 and TRBJ2-7; TRBD1 matches at 10 bases. The CDR3 runs to 15 residues. Unmatched junction bases numbered 11, after V lost 7 bases and J lost 5 bases. The germline gives CDR1 SEHNR, CDR2 FQNEAQ (reference sequence). The CDR3 bases are TGTGCCAGCATCCCACTCGACAGGGGGCGAAACGAGCAGTACTTC. Translation: CASIPLDRGRNEQYF.

This chain links TRBV28 with TRBJ2-7, with TRBD1 identical over 8 bases. The CDR3 loop spans 16 amino acids. The trim removed 2 bases at V and 5 bases at J, leaving 11 bases unmatched. From germline, CDR1 is MDHEN and CDR2 SYDVKM. The CDR3 region has the DNA TGTGCCAGCAGTTTAATAACACATGACAGGGGCAACGAGCAGTACTTC. Translated: CASSLITHDRGNEQYF.

The chain links TRBV15 to TRBJ1-3, with TRBD1 matching 7 bases. J was trimmed by 0 bases and V by 2 bases; bases with no gene match: 7. Germline V CDR1 and CDR2: LNHNV, YYDKDF (reference sequence). The CDR3 extends over 17 amino acids. CDR3 coding DNA: TGTGCCACCAGCAGACGCTTACAGGGGAGCTCTGGAAACACCATATATTTT. It specifies CATSRRLQGSSGNTIYF. The full variable domain, in which reference TRBV15 and TRBJ1-3 provide the parts outside the CDR3, is DAMVIQNPRYQVTQFGKPVTLSCSQTLNHNVMYWYQQKSSQAPKLLFHYYDKDFNNEADTPDNFQSRRPNTSFCFLDIRSPGLGDTAMYLCATSRRLQGSSGNTIYFGEGSWLTVV.

The chain has TRBV5-1 and TRBJ2-3, with 7 positions matching TRBD2. CDR3 length: 14 amino acids. Germline V CDR1 and CDR2: SGHRS, YFSETQ. V was clipped by 7 bases and J by 5 bases; unmatched bases: 10. The chain's CDR3 is CASFLSPGGDTQYF. DNA of the CDR3: TGCGCCAGCTTCCTGAGCCCGGGGGGAGATACGCAGTATTTT.

V usage is TRBV19 and J usage is TRBJ1-1; D is unclear. Deletions cut 3 bases from V and 4 bases from J, with 9 bases between. This CDR3 contains 13 residues. Germline-derived CDR1 and CDR2 are LNHDA and SQIVND (reference sequence). The DNA of the CDR3 is TGTGCCAGTAGTATTCGCGAGACCACTGAAGCTTTCTTT. Translating it yields CASSIRETTEAFF.

CDR3 in amino acids: CASSDEDTTPPEAFF. The CDR3 nucleotides read TGTGCCAGCAGTGACGAGGACACCACGCCCCCTGAAGCTTTCTTT. The J gene is TRBJ1-1, the V gene TRBV6-4, with a possible D match to TRBD1 (5 bases). Deletions cut 2 bases from V and 6 bases from J, with 16 bases between. CDR3 size: 15 residues. From germline, CDR1 is MRHNA and CDR2 SNTAGT.

V gene TRBV6-1 combines with J gene TRBJ2-7, with no clear D. The CDR3 is 15 amino acids. The germline V gene has CDR1 MNHNS and CDR2 SASEGT. Trimming removed 3 bases at V and 2 bases at J, with 14 bases between. CDR3 bases: TGTGCCAGCAGTGAGCTTGGAACATACGCCTACGAGCAGTACTTC. Protein: CASSELGTYAYEQYF.

This clone was picked up a small number of times. The chain carries TRBV7-9 and TRBJ1-5; D remains unclear. Deletions cut 5 bases from V and 3 bases from J, with 11 bases between. CDR1 is SEHNR and CDR2 is FQNEAQ in the germline V gene (reference sequence). CDR3 size: 14 residues. CDR3 sequence (DNA): TGTGCCAGCAGCGAGGACGGGCCCAATCAGCCCCAGCATTTT. It translates to CASSEDGPNQPQHF.

The chain employs TRBV6-5 and TRBJ1-1, with D unresolved. Trimming removed 7 bases at V and 0 bases at J, with 9 bases between. This CDR3 spans 13 amino acids. Germline loops: CDR1 MNHEY, CDR2 SVGAGI. The chain's CDR3 is CASKDTLNTEAFF. The CDR3 bases are TGTGCCAGCAAAGACACTTTGAACACTGAAGCTTTCTTT.

The rearrangement links TRBV5-1 to TRBJ1-2; 7 bases fit TRBD1. Germline V gene lookup returns CDR1 SGHRS and CDR2 YFSETQ. V was clipped by 0 bases and J by 8 bases; unmatched bases: 10. This CDR3 spans 15 amino acids. CDR3 in DNA: TGCGCCAGCAGCTTGGATTCAGGAGGGGGCGGGGGCTACACCTTC. Amino acid sequence: CASSLDSGGGGGYTF.

This rearrangement joins TRBV6-5 to TRBJ2-7; no firm D call. CDR3 length: 11 amino acids. The germline gives CDR1 MNHEY, CDR2 SVGAGI. Trimming removed 7 bases from V and 4 bases from J, with 8 bases in between. This chain's CDR3 is CASTLKYEQYF. The CDR3 DNA follows: TGTGCCAGCACCTTAAAATACGAGCAGTACTTC.

Of note for this clone: The identical CDR3 is also encoded by other nucleotide sequences in the sample. This sequence joins TRBV5-1 and TRBJ2-7; 9 positions match TRBD1. Germline V gene sequence: CDR1 SGHRS, CDR2 YFSETQ. J was trimmed by 2 bases and V by 3 bases; bases with no gene match: 3. The CDR3 is 14 amino acids. The DNA for the CDR3 is TGCGCCAGCAGCTCGGGACAGGGCACCTACGAGCAGTACTTC. Translated, it gives CASSSGQGTYEQYF.

The chain uses TRBV21-1 and TRBJ2-3; the D call of TRBD1 is as the table states it, not checked on the DNA. TRBV21-1 is noted as a pseudogene. The CDR3 is 13 residues long. DNA for the CDR3: TGTGCCAGCAGGGGCCGATCCACAGATACGCAGTATTTT. This translates into CASRGRSTDTQYF.

This chain links TRBV6-1 with TRBJ1-5, with D maybe TRBD1 (5 bases). Germline CDR1 reads MNHNS; CDR2 reads SASEGT. Trimming took 6 bases from V and 1 from J, leaving 13 bases between them. The CDR3 consists of 15 residues. The CDR3 here is CASSSIPGSNQPQHF. The CDR3 nucleotides read TGTGCCAGCAGCTCCATCCCAGGGAGCAATCAGCCCCAGCATTTT.

This chain connects TRBV6-1 to TRBJ2-5, with TRBD1 matching over 7 bases. The germline V gene encodes CDR1 MNHNS and CDR2 SASEGT. This CDR3 spans 14 amino acids. Losses at the gene ends were 4 bases for V and 1 base for J; bases not matched to a gene: 3. CDR3: CASSVTGAQETQYF. The CDR3 DNA reads TGTGCCAGCAGTGTTACAGGGGCCCAAGAGACCCAGTACTTC.

The V and J genes are TRBV25-1 and TRBJ2-3, with D tentatively TRBD2 (6 bases). Deletions cut 1 base from V and 9 bases from J, with 11 bases between. Germline values: CDR1 MGHDK, CDR2 SYGVNS. This CDR3 has 13 amino acids. As DNA, the CDR3 is TGTGCCAGCAGTGAATTTGGCGCGGGAACGCAGTATTTT. Protein sequence: CASSEFGAGTQYF.

The V call is TRBV7-9, the J call TRBJ1-4; D possibly corresponds to TRBD1 (5 bases). The CDR3 runs 17 residues. The germline V gene encodes CDR1 SEHNR and CDR2 FQNEAQ (reference sequence). Between the trimmed V and J ends, which lost 3 bases and 3 bases, there was a span of 17 bases. Written as DNA, the CDR3 is TGTGCCAGCAGCTTCCTTCAACTGGCAGGGCCTAATGAAAAACTGTTTTTT. Protein: CASSFLQLAGPNEKLFF.

CDR3 sequence reads: CATSRDRTAPEAFF. Written as DNA, the CDR3 is TGTGCCACCAGCAGAGATCGGACGGCCCCTGAAGCTTTCTTT. This chain uses TRBV15 with TRBJ1-1, with D unclear. Germline-derived CDR1 and CDR2 are LNHNV and YYDKDF (reference sequence). The CDR3 runs to 14 residues. The germline V and J ends were trimmed by 0 bases and 6 bases, with 11 bases remaining between them. The full variable domain, rest sourced from reference TRBV15 and TRBJ1-1, is DAMVIQNPRYQVTQFGKPVTLSCSQTLNHNVMYWYQQKSSQAPKLLFHYYDKDFNNEADTPDNFQSRRPNTSFCFLDIRSPGLGDTAMYLCATSRDRTAPEAFFGQGTRLTVV.

This rearrangement joins TRBV5-8 to TRBJ1-2, with D uncertain. V lost 1 base, J lost 2 bases, and 6 bases lay in between. Germline CDR1 reads SGHTS; CDR2 reads YDEGEE. The CDR3 runs to 13 residues. The CDR3 DNA reads TGTGCCAGCAGCTTGTCGACAAACTATGGCTACACCTTC. It specifies CASSLSTNYGYTF.

The chain has TRBV5-6 and TRBJ2-7, with TRBD1 matching over 9 bases. Germline CDR1 SGHDT, CDR2 YYEEEE. There are 17 residues in the CDR3. Trimming at V came to 0 bases and at J to 2 bases, leaving 9 bases not matched to a gene. CDR3 coding DNA: TGTGCCAGCAGCTTGGGGGCGTTACGGGACAGGGCCTACGAGCAGTACTTC. This codes for CASSLGALRDRAYEQYF.

The chain uses TRBV4-1 and TRBJ2-5; D gene ambiguous. V was pared by 4 bases and J by 4 bases, with 19 bases between. CDR1 and CDR2 from the germline V gene are MGHRA and YSYEKL. The CDR3 spans 16 residues. Here the CDR3 reads CASSRSGDFRAETQYF. In DNA, the CDR3 is TGCGCCAGCAGCCGGTCGGGCGACTTTAGGGCAGAGACCCAGTACTTC.

This chain links TRBV5-6 with TRBJ1-5; tentatively, D is TRBD1 (6 bases). CDR1 is SGHDT, CDR2 YYEEEE, per germline. V gave up 4 bases and J gave up 5 bases, with 16 bases separating them. The CDR3 totals 15 residues. CDR3 DNA sequence: TGTGCCAGCAGCCCCAGGGTGGCAGGGGATCAGCCCCAGCATTTT. It specifies CASSPRVAGDQPQHF.